This TCR beta chain was retrieved from a study of shared clonotypes between healthy human individuals. Genomic DNA of every subset was divided equally among multiple immunoSEQ plates. The assay was immunoSEQ multiplex PCR, and TCRdb's table has in-frame clones only and misses some. Among around 580,000 clones listed, roughly 98% were seen once. This clone was seen just once. The target antigen is unknown. Per the germline V gene, CDR1 is SQVTM and CDR2 is ANQGSEA. This CDR3 comprises 15 residues. J lost 1 base, V lost 4 bases, and 10 bases had no gene match. General observations from the study: Clonotypes that were shared across a handful of donors made up around 5% of naive CD4 clonotypes. Even with large depth, rarefaction showed that sorted-subset sequencing was incomplete.

CD8 cells classed as naive were CD45RO-negative and positively selected for CCR7, excluding terminally differentiated effector memory CD45RA+ cells. All the donors were Caucasian adults who lived in Nashville, Tennessee. Sequenced material: naive CD8+ T cells sorted from blood. The clonotype was recovered from a man aged 25 to 45 in good health. This sequence joins TRBV29-1 and TRBJ2-7; TRBD2 matches 7 bases. CDR3 bases: TGCAGCGTTGCAGGACTAGGAGGAGAATCCTACGAGCAGTACTTC. It encodes CSVAGLGGESYEQYF.